The next 5 T cell receptor beta chains were all read from a single sample in a study of T-cell memory formation after mild COVID-19. TCRdb reprocessed the 5' RACE reads via MiXCR and lists one record per CDR3 protein. In the table there are approximately 99,000 distinct CDR3 sequences, over 15% of which are singletons. Specimen: PBMCs or a T cell subset sorted from them (not recorded which). The receptors stem from a man younger than 35 who had mild COVID-19 (a few samples of this study predate the infection). Cell type and time point are not known.

V gene TRBV15 combines with J gene TRBJ1-5, with unresolved D. Between the trimmed V and J ends, which lost 3 bases and 8 bases, there was a span of 8 bases. This CDR3 has 12 residues. Germline V gene lookup returns CDR1 LNHNV and CDR2 YYDKDF (reference sequence). CDR3 region: CATSRGMEPQHF. For the CDR3, the DNA is TGTGCCACCAGCAGGGGGATGGAGCCCCAGCATTTT.

The table lists this clonotype with many counts. The chain joins TRBV20-1 to TRBJ2-3; 14 nucleotides match TRBD2. The CDR3 consists of 15 residues. The germline V gene has CDR1 DFQATT and CDR2 SNEGSKA (reference sequence). J was trimmed by 1 base and V by 5 bases; bases with no gene match: 2. The CDR3 nucleotides are TGCAGTGCTGCGGGACTAGCGGGGGGCACAGATACGCAGTATTTT. Translating gives CSAAGLAGGTDTQYF.

The chain employs TRBV20-1 and TRBJ1-2; 7 bases align to TRBD1. V dropped 6 bases and J dropped 2; count of bases not matched to a gene: 3. Germline V gene lookup returns CDR1 DFQATT and CDR2 SNEGSKA (reference sequence). This CDR3 has 12 residues. The CDR3 region is CSAQQGNYGYTF. Here the CDR3 DNA reads TGCAGTGCCCAACAGGGGAACTATGGCTACACCTTC.

The chain joins TRBV2 to TRBJ2-1, with D tentatively TRBD1 (6 bases). The germline V gene encodes CDR1 SNHLY and CDR2 FYNNEI. The length of the CDR3 is 14 residues. V lost 5 bases and J 10 bases, leaving 18 bases between the germline ends. The CDR3 protein is CASSYRVLLNEQFF. Written as DNA, the CDR3 is TGTGCCAGCAGTTACAGGGTCCTCCTTAACGAGCAGTTCTTC. The full variable domain, with the rest looked up from reference TRBV2 and TRBJ2-1, is EPEVTQTPSHQVTQMGQEVILRCVPISNHLYFYWYRQILGQKVEFLVSFYNNEISEKSEIFDDQFSVERPDGSNFTLKIRSTKLEDSAMYFCASSYRVLLNEQFFGPGTRLTVL.

In its sample, this clonotype was seen a few times. The chain has TRBV21-1 and TRBJ2-1; the listed D gene, TRBD1, was not tested against the DNA. TRBV21-1 is labeled a pseudogene. The CDR3 has 17 amino acids. CDR3 nucleotide sequence: TGTGCCAGCAGAACGGGGGAAGGGGGCATAACCTACAATGAGCAGTTCTTC. This encodes CASRTGEGGITYNEQFF.